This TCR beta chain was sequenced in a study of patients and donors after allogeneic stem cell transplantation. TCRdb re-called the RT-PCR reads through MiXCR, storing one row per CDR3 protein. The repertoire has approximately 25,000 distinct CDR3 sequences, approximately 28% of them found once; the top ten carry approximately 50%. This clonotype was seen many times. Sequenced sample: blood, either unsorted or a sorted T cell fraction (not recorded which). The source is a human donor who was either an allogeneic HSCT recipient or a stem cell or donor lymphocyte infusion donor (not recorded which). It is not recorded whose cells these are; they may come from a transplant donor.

The CDR3 DNA reads TGCAGTGCTAGAGATGCAGGGACAGGGTATCAGCCCCAGCATTTT. Its translation is CSARDAGTGYQPQHF. This chain connects TRBV20-1 to TRBJ1-5, with 9 bases that match TRBD1. From germline, CDR1 is DFQATT and CDR2 SNEGSKA (reference sequence). V dropped 0 bases and J dropped 5; count of bases not matched to a gene: 5. This CDR3 comprises 15 residues.